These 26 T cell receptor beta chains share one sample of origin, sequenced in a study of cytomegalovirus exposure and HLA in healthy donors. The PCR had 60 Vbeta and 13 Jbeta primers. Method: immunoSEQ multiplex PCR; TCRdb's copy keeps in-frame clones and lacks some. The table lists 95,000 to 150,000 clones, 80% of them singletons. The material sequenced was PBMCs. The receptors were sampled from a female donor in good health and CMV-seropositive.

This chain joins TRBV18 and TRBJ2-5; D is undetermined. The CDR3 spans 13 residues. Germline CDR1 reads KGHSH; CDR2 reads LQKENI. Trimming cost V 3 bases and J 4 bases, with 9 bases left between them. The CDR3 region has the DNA TGTGCCAGCTCACCCCCCCCGGGAGAGACCCAGTACTTC. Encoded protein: CASSPPPGETQYF.

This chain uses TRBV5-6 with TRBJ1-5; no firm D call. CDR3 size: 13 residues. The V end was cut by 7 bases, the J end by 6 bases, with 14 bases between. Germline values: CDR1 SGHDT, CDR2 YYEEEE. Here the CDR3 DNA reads TGTGCCAGCGGCCGATGGGGAGCTCAGCCCCAGCATTTT. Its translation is CASGRWGAQPQHF.

CDR3 sequence reads: CASGGTGPNYGYTF. Here the CDR3 DNA reads TGTGCCAGCGGCGGGACAGGTCCTAACTATGGCTACACCTTC. The rearrangement uses TRBV7-2 and TRBJ1-2; 8 positions agree with TRBD1. The length of the CDR3 is 14 residues. V lost 8 bases and J lost 0; bases outside the gene matches: 5. Per the germline V gene, CDR1 is SGHTA and CDR2 is FQGNSA.

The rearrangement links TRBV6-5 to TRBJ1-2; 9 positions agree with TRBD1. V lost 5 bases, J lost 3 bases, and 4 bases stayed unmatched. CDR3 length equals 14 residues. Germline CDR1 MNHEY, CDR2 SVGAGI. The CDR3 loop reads CASSRDRDYYGYTF. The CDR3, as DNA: TGTGCCAGCAGTAGGGACAGGGACTACTATGGCTACACCTTC.

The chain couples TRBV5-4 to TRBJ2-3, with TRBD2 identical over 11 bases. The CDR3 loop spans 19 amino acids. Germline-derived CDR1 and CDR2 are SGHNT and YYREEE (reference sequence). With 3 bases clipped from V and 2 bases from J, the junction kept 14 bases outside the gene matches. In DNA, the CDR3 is TGTGCCAGCAGCTCCGGGGGTGCTAGCGGGGGGCTTCTCACAGATACGCAGTATTTT. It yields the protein CASSSGGASGGLLTDTQYF.

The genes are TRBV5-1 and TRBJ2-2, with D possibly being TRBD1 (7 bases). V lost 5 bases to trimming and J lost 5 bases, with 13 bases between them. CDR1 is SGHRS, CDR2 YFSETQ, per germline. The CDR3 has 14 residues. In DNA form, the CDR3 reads TGCGCCAGCAGGGAGGGGGCGAGAACCGGGGAGCTGTTTTTT. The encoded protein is CASREGARTGELFF. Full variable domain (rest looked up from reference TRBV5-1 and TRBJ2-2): KAGVTQTPRYLIKTRGQQVTLSCSPISGHRSVSWYQQTPGQGLQFLFEYFSETQRNKGNFPGRFSGRQFSNSRSEMNVSTLELGDSALYLCASREGARTGELFFGEGSRLTVL.

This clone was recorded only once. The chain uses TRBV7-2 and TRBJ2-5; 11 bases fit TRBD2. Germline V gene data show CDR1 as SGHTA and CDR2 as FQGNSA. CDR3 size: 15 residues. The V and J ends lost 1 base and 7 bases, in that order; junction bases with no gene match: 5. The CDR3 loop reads CASSLVAGGRGTQYF. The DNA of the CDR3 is TGTGCCAGCAGCTTAGTAGCGGGGGGGCGGGGGACCCAGTACTTC.

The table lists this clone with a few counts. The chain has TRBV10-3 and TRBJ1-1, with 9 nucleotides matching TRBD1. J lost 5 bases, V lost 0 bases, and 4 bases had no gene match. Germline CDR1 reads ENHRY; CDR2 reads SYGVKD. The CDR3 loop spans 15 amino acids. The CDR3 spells CAISESLDRGTEAFF. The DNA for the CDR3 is TGTGCCATCAGTGAGTCCCTGGACAGGGGAACTGAAGCTTTCTTT.

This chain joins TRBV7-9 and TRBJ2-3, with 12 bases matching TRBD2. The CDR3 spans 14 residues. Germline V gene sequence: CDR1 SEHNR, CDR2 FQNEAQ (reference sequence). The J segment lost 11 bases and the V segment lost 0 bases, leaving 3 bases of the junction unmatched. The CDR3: CASSLAPLAGGQYF. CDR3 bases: TGTGCCAGCAGCTTAGCTCCACTAGCGGGGGGGCAGTATTTT.

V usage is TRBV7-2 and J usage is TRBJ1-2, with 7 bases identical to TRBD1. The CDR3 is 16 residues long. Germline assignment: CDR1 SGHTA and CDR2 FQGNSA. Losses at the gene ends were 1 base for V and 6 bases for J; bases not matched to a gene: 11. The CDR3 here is CASSLGGAQGWNGYTF. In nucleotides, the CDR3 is TGTGCCAGCAGCTTAGGGGGGGCACAGGGGTGGAATGGCTACACCTTC.

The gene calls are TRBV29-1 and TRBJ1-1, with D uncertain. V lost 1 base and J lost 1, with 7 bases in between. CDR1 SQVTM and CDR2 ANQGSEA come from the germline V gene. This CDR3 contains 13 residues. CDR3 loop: CSVEGQTNTEAFF. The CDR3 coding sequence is TGCAGCGTTGAAGGGCAAACGAACACTGAAGCTTTCTTT.

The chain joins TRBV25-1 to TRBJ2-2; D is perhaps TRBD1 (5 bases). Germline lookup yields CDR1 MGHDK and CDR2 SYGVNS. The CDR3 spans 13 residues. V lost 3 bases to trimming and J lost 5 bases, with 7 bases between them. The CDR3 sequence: CASSDRVTGELFF. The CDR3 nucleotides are TGTGCCAGCAGTGACAGGGTTACCGGGGAGCTGTTTTTT.

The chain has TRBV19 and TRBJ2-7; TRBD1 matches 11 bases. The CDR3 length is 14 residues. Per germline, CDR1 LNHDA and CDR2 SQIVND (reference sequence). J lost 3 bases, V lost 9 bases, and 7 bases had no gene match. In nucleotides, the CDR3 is TGTGCCAGCGGCTCCGGGACAGGGGGCTACGAGCAGTACTTC. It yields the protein CASGSGTGGYEQYF.

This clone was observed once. The CDR3 reads CAIAKGATDTQYF. For the CDR3, the DNA is TGTGCCATCGCAAAGGGAGCGACAGATACGCAGTATTTT. The chain joins TRBV10-3 to TRBJ2-3, with D perhaps matching TRBD2 (5 bases). Germline V CDR1 and CDR2: ENHRY, SYGVKD. V gave up 8 bases and J gave up 3 bases, with 12 bases separating them. The CDR3 is 13 amino acids.

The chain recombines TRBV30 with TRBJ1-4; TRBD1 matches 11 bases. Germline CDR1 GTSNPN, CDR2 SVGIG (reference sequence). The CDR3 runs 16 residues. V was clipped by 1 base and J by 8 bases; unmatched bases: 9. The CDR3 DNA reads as TGTGCCTGGAGTGCTTCCCGGGACAGGGGGGACGAAAAACTGTTTTTT. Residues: CAWSASRDRGDEKLFF.

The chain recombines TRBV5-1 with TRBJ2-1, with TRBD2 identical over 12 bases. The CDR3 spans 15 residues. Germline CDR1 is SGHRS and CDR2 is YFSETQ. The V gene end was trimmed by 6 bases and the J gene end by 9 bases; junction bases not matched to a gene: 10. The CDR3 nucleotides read TGCGCCAGCACCCCTCTAGCGGGGGGGCCAGGTGAGCAGTTCTTC. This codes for CASTPLAGGPGEQFF.

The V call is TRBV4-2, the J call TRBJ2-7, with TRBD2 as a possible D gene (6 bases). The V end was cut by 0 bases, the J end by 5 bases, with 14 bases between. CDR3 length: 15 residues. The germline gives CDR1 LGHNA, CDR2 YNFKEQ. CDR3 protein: CASSQDRSGVNEQYF. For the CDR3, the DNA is TGTGCCAGCAGCCAAGATAGATCGGGGGTGAACGAGCAGTACTTC.

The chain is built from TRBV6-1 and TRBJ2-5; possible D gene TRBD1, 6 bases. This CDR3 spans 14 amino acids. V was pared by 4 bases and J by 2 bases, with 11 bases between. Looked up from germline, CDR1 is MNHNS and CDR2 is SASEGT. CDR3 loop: CASSVLQGQETQYF. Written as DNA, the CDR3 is TGTGCCAGCAGTGTCCTACAGGGTCAAGAGACCCAGTACTTC.

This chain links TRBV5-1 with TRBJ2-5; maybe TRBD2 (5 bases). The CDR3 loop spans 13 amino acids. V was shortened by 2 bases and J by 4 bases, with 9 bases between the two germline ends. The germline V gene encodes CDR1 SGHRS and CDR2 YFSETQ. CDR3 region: CASSLRDLETQYF. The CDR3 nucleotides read TGCGCCAGCAGCTTACGGGATCTAGAGACCCAGTACTTC.

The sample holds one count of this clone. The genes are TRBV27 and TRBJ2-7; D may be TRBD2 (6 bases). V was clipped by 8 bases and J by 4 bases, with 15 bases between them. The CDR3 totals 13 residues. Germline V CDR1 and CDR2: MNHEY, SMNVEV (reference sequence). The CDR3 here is CASRIRDSYEQYF. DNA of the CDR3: TGTGCCAGCCGAATCCGGGACTCGTACGAGCAGTACTTC.

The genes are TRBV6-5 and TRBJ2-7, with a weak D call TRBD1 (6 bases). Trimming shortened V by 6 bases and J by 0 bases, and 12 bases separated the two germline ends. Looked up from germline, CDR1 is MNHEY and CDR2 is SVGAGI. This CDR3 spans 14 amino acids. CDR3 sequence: CASSLQGHSYEQYF. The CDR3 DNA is TGTGCCAGCAGCTTACAGGGACACTCCTACGAGCAGTACTTC.

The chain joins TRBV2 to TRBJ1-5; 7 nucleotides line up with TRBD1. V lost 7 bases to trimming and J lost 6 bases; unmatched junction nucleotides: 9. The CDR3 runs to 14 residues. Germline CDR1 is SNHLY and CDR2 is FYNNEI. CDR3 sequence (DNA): TGTGCCAGCACCCGGACAGGCTGGGGTCAGCCCCAGCATTTT. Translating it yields CASTRTGWGQPQHF.

CDR3: CASRGQSNQPQHF. CDR3 DNA sequence: TGTGCCAGCAGGGGGCAGAGCAATCAGCCCCAGCATTTT. V usage is TRBV4-2 and J usage is TRBJ1-5; TRBD1 might be the D (5 bases). CDR1 LGHNA and CDR2 YNFKEQ come from the germline V gene. This CDR3 spans 13 amino acids. V dropped 6 bases and J dropped 1 base, with 7 bases sitting between them.

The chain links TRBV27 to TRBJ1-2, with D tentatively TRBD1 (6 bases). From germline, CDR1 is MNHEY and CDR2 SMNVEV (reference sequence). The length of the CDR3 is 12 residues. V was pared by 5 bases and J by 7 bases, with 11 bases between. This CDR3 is CASSTTGSGYTF. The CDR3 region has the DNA TGTGCCAGCAGTACTACAGGGTCTGGCTACACCTTC.

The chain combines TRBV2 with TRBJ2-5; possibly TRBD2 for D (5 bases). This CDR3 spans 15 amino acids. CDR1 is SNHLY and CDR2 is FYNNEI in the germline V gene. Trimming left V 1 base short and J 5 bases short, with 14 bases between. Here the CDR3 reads CASSEVVGVEETQYF. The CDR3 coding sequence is TGTGCCAGCAGTGAAGTCGTCGGGGTAGAGGAGACCCAGTACTTC.

CDR3: CASAAGTGGLEQYF. CDR3 DNA: TGTGCCAGCGCCGCCGGGACAGGGGGCCTCGAGCAGTACTTC. The chain is built from TRBV19 and TRBJ2-7; 12 nucleotides align to TRBD1. The CDR3 sequence is 14 residues long. The germline V gene encodes CDR1 LNHDA and CDR2 SQIVND (reference sequence). V lost 9 bases, J lost 6 bases, and 9 bases stayed unmatched.